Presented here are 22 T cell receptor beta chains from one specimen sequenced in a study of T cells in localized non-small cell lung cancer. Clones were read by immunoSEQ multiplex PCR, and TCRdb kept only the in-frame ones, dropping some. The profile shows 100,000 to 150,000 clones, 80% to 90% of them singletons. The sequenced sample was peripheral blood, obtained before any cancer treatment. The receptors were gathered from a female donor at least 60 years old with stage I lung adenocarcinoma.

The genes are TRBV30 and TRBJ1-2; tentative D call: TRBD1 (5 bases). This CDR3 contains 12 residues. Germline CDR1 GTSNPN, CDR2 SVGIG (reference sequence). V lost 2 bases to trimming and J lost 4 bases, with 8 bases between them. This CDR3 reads CAWSSGTYGYTF. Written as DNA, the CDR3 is TGTGCCTGGAGTTCGGGGACCTATGGCTACACCTTC.

CDR3 coding DNA: TGTGCCAGCAAAGTCGGGCCCGACTCTGGAAACACCATATATTTT. Translation gives CASKVGPDSGNTIYF. The rearrangement links TRBV19 to TRBJ1-3; D is ambiguous. The length of the CDR3 is 15 residues. Looked up from germline, CDR1 is LNHDA and CDR2 is SQIVND (reference sequence). Trimming took off 9 bases at V and 0 bases at J, with 15 bases between the two ends.

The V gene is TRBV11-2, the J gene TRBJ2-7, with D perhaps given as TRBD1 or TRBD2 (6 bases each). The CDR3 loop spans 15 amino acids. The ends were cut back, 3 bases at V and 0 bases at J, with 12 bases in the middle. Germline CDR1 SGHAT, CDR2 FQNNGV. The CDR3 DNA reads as TGTGCCAGCAGCTTGAGGGGGGAGTTCTCCTACGAGCAGTACTTC. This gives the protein CASSLRGEFSYEQYF.

Written as DNA, the CDR3 is TGTGCCAGCAGGGACAGGGTACCATTGAACACTGAAGCTTTCTTT. Amino acids: CASRDRVPLNTEAFF. The rearrangement joins TRBV6-1 to TRBJ1-1, with 8 positions matching TRBD1. Per germline, CDR1 MNHNS and CDR2 SASEGT. This CDR3 region has 15 residues. Trimming cost V 6 bases and J 0 bases; bases outside gene matches: 6.

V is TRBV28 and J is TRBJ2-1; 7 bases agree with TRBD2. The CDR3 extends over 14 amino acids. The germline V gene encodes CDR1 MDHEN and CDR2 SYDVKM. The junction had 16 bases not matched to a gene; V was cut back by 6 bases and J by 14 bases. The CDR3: CASRPGLTFPIEFF. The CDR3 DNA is TGTGCCAGCAGACCGGGACTAACGTTTCCGATAGAGTTCTTC.

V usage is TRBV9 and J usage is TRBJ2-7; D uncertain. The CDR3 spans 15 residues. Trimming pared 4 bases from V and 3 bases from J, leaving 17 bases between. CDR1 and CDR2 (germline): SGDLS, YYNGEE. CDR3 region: CASSTNPGANYEQYF. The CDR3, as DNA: TGTGCCAGCAGCACCAACCCCGGTGCTAACTACGAGCAGTACTTC.

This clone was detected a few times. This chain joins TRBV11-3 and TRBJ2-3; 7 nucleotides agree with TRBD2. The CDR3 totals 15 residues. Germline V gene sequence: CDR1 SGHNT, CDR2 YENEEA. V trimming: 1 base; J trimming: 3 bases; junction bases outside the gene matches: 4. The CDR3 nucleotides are TGTGCCAGCAGCTTAGCCGGACTAGATACAGATACGCAGTATTTT. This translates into CASSLAGLDTDTQYF.

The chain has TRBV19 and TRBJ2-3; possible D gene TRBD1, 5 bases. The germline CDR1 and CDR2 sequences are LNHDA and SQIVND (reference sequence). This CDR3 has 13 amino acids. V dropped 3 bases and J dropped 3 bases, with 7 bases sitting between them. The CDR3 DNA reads TGTGCCAGTAGTATTGGACATACAGATACGCAGTATTTT. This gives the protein CASSIGHTDTQYF.

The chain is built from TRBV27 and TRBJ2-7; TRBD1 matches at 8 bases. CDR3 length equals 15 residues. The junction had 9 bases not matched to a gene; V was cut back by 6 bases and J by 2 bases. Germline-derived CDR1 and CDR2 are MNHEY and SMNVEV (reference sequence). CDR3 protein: CASRARGLFAYEQYF. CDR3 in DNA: TGTGCCAGCAGGGCCAGGGGGCTTTTCGCCTACGAGCAGTACTTC.

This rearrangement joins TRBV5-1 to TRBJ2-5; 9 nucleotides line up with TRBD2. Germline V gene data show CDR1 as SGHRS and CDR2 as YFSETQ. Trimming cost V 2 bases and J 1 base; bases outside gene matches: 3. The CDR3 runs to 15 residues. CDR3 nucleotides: TGCGCCAGCAGCTTCGGGACTAGCCGCCAAGAGACCCAGTACTTC. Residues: CASSFGTSRQETQYF.

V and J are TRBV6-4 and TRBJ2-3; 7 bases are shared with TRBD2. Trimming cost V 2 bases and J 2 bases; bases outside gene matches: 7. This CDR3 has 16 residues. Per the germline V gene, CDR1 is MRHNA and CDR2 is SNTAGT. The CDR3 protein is CASSDEGGPDTDTQYF. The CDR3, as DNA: TGTGCCAGCAGTGACGAGGGAGGGCCGGACACAGATACGCAGTATTTT.

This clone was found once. The CDR3 sequence is CASSSYYEQYF. The CDR3 nucleotides are TGTGCCAGTAGTTCGTACTACGAGCAGTACTTC. The rearrangement joins TRBV19 to TRBJ2-7, with no clear D. V was cut by 5 bases and J by 3 bases, with 5 bases left in between. The CDR3 sequence is 11 residues long. From germline, CDR1 is LNHDA and CDR2 SQIVND (reference sequence).

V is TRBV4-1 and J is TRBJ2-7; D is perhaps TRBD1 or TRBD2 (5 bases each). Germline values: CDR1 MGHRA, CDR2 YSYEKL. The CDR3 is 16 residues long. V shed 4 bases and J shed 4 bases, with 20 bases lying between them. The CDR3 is CASSPGTGSLGYEQYF. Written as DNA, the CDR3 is TGCGCCAGCAGCCCGGGGACGGGATCCCTGGGTTACGAGCAGTACTTC.

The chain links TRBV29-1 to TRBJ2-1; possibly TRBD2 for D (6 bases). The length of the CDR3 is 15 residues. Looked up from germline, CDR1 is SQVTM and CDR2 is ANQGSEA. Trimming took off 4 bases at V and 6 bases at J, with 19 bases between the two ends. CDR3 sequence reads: CSVGYGEAVRNEQFF. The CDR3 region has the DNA TGCAGCGTTGGCTACGGGGAGGCGGTTCGCAATGAGCAGTTCTTC.

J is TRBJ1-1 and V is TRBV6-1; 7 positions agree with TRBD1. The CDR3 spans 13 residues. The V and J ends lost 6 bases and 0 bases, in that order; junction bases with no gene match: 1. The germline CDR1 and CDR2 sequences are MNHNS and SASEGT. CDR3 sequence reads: CASRDRVNTEAFF. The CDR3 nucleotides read TGTGCCAGCAGAGACAGGGTGAACACTGAAGCTTTCTTT.

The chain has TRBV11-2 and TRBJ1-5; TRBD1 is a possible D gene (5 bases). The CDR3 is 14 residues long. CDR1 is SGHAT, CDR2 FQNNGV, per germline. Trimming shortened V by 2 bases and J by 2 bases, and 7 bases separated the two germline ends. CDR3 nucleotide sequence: TGTGCCAGCAGCTTAATGGGACGCAATCAGCCCCAGCATTTT. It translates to CASSLMGRNQPQHF.

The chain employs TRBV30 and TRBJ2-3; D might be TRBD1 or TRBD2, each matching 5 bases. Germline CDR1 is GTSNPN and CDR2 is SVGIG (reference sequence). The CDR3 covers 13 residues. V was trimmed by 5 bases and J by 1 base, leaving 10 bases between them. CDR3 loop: CAWGTAGTDTQYF. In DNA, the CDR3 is TGTGCCTGGGGGACCGCCGGCACAGATACGCAGTATTTT.

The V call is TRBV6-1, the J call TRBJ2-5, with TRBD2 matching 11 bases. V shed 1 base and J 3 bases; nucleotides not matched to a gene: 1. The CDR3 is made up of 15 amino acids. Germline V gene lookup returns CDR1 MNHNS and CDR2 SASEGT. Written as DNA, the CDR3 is TGTGCCAGCAGTGAAGGGGGACTAGCGGAAGAGACCCAGTACTTC. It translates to CASSEGGLAEETQYF.

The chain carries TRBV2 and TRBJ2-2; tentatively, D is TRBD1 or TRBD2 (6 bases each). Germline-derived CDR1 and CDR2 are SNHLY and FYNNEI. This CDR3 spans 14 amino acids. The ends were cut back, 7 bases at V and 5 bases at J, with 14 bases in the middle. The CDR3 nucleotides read TGTGCCAGCATACCTAGGAGGGGGACCGGGGAGCTGTTTTTT. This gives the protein CASIPRRGTGELFF.

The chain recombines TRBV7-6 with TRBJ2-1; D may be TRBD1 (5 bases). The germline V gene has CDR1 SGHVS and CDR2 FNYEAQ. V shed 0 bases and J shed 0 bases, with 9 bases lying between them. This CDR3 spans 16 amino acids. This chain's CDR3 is CASSLAGANSYNEQFF. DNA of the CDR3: TGTGCCAGCAGCTTAGCTGGGGCCAACTCCTACAATGAGCAGTTCTTC.

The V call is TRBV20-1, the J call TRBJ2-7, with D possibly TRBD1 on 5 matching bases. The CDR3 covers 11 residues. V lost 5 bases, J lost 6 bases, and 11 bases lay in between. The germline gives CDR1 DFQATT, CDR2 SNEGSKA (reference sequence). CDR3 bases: TGCAGTGCTTTTCGACAGCGCGAGCAGTACTTC. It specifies CSAFRQREQYF.

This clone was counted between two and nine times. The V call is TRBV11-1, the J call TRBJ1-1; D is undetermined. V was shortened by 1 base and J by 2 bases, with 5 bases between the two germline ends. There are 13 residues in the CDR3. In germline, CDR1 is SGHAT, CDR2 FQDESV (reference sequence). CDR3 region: CASSLGDNTEAFF. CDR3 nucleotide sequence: TGTGCCAGCAGCTTAGGGGATAACACTGAAGCTTTCTTT.